Listed below are T cell receptor beta chains from one sample, sequenced in a study of T cells after yellow fever vaccination. One entry per CDR3 protein results from TCRdb running MiXCR on the 5' RACE reads. The sample consists of some 350,000 distinct CDR3 sequences, 8% to 10% of them appearing once. This material consisted of PBMCs, taken on the day of the first yellow fever vaccination. The receptor set was obtained from a man aged 18 to 29 who received the YFV17D yellow fever vaccine. Both conserved end residues are part of each CDR3. A D gene is named only where the DNA matches it firmly. Expanded clones are given a class, and other clones once, few, many or no size at all.

j_gene	len	d_gene	v_gene	abundance	CDR3aa	CDR3nt
TRBJ2-4	16	-	TRBV5-4	few	CASSLGQGVAKNIQYF	TGTGCCAGCAGCTTGGGTCAGGGAGTAGCCAAAAACATTCAGTACTTC
TRBJ2-1	14	TRBD1	TRBV20-1	-	CSAAGQGKYNELFF	TGCAGTGCTGCCGGACAGGGAAAATACAATGAGCTGTTCTTC
TRBJ2-7	12	-	TRBV6-6	-	CASSPDTPEQYF	TGTGCCAGCAGCCCGGACACTCCCGAGCAGTACTTC
TRBJ2-1	13	-	TRBV15	few	CATRPGGYNEQFF	TGTGCCACCCGACCAGGGGGGTACAATGAGCAGTTCTTC
TRBJ2-1	16	-	TRBV20-1	few	CSARDSSRGYYNEQFF	TGCAGTGCTAGAGATTCGTCGAGGGGCTACTACAATGAGCAGTTCTTC
TRBJ2-7	12	TRBD1	TRBV5-4	-	CASRDRNYEQYF	TGTGCCTCCCGGGACAGGAACTACGAGCAGTACTTC
TRBJ1-3	16	-	TRBV12-3/TRBV12-4	few	CASSLAGDFSGNTIYF	TGTGCCAGCAGTTTAGCCGGGGATTTCTCTGGAAACACCATATATTTT
TRBJ1-3	16	-	TRBV7-3	few	CASSLDSQGSGNTIYF	TGTGCCAGCAGCTTAGACAGTCAAGGCTCTGGAAACACCATATATTTT
TRBJ1-4	16	-	TRBV4-3	-	CASSQDARPTNEKLFF	TGCGCCAGCAGCCAAGATGCGAGACCCACTAATGAAAAACTGTTTTTT
TRBJ1-4	15	-	TRBV7-8	few	CASSSERTTNEKLFF	TGTGCCAGCAGCTCCGAACGAACAACTAATGAAAAACTGTTTTTT
TRBJ2-3	15	-	TRBV18	few	CASSPQGTSTDTQYF	TGTGCCAGCTCACCACAAGGAACTAGCACAGATACGCAGTATTTT
TRBJ1-5	14	-	TRBV7-9	-	CASSSGARNQPQHF	TGTGCCAGCAGCTCCGGGGCCCGCAATCAGCCCCAGCATTTT
TRBJ1-1	14	-	TRBV4-3	-	CASSQRVSNTEAFF	TGCGCCAGCAGCCAACGGGTCTCGAACACTGAAGCTTTCTTT
TRBJ2-5	14	TRBD2	TRBV6-2/TRBV6-3	-	CASSYKRGQKTQYF	TGTGCCAGCAGTTATAAGCGGGGGCAAAAGACCCAGTACTTC
TRBJ1-2	15	TRBD1	TRBV7-9	few	CASSLAQGAIHGYTF	TGTGCCAGCAGCTTAGCGCAGGGGGCGATCCATGGCTACACCTTC
TRBJ1-5	14	TRBD1	TRBV29-1	many	CSVGGQGNDQPQHF	TGCAGCGTTGGGGGACAGGGTAACGATCAGCCCCAGCATTTT
TRBJ1-6	16	-	TRBV4-2	few	CASSQRGGDGLSPLHF	TGTGCCAGCAGCCAACGAGGGGGGGACGGACTTTCACCCCTCCACTTT
TRBJ2-7	16	-	TRBV5-5	few	CASSLAGAGLPYEQYF	TGTGCCAGCAGCTTGGCCGGTGCGGGTCTCCCCTACGAGCAGTACTTC
TRBJ2-6	18	TRBD1	TRBV6-1	-	CASSLTTGMISGANVLTF	TGTGCCAGCAGTCTTACGACAGGGATGATCTCTGGGGCCAACGTCCTGACTTTC
TRBJ2-5	15	-	TRBV5-1	few	CASSFTGGRGETQYF	TGCGCCAGCAGCTTTACCGGGGGCCGCGGCGAGACCCAGTACTTC
TRBJ2-2	14	-	TRBV5-5	-	CASSLGPASWELFF	TGTGCCAGCAGCCTGGGGCCCGCATCCTGGGAGCTGTTTTTT
TRBJ2-5	14	-	TRBV5-6	few	CASRYNRGGETQYF	TGTGCCAGCAGATACAACAGGGGGGGAGAGACCCAGTACTTC
TRBJ1-2	13	TRBD1	TRBV5-1	few	CASSFGTGSGYTF	TGCGCCAGCAGCTTCGGGACAGGGAGCGGCTACACCTTC
TRBJ1-5	12	-	TRBV6-1	-	CASMSGRQPQHF	TGTGCCAGCATGTCAGGGCGACAGCCCCAGCATTTT
TRBJ1-2	12	-	TRBV20-1	-	CSASLMDYGYTF	TGCAGTGCTAGCCTTATGGACTATGGCTACACCTTC
TRBJ1-5	13	TRBD1	TRBV7-2	many	CATNRGRGQPQHF	TGTGCCACTAATAGGGGGCGCGGCCAGCCCCAGCATTTT
TRBJ2-5	16	TRBD2	TRBV6-1	few	CASTVGLAGVVETQYF	TGTGCCAGCACCGTCGGACTAGCGGGGGTTGTGGAGACCCAGTACTTC
TRBJ1-1	17	-	TRBV5-1	many	CASSLALPRGGNTEAFF	TGCGCCAGCAGCTTGGCCCTCCCCAGGGGCGGGAACACTGAAGCTTTCTTT
TRBJ2-5	15	-	TRBV6-5	-	CASSYTRALQETQYF	TGTGCCAGCAGTTACACTCGGGCTCTCCAAGAGACCCAGTACTTC
TRBJ2-3	12	-	TRBV7-2	-	CASSSFLDTQYF	TGTGCCAGCAGCTCCTTTTTAGATACGCAGTATTTT
TRBJ1-1	13	-	TRBV3-1	many	CASSQEPNTEAFF	TGTGCCAGCAGCCAAGAACCGAACACTGAAGCTTTCTTT
TRBJ2-2	14	-	TRBV5-1	many	CASSSYGATGELFF	TGCGCCAGCAGCTCGTACGGGGCCACCGGGGAGCTGTTTTTT
TRBJ1-6	15	-	TRBV3-1	-	CASSQDHRLRSPLHF	TGTGCCAGCAGCCAAGATCACAGGTTAAGGTCACCCCTCCACTTT
TRBJ2-7	13	TRBD2	TRBV20-1	few	CSAKAGGSYEQYF	TGCAGTGCTAAAGCGGGGGGTTCGTACGAGCAGTACTTC
TRBJ2-3	12	-	TRBV7-2	many	CASSRVTDTQYF	TGTGCCAGCAGCCGCGTCACAGATACGCAGTATTTT
TRBJ2-5	17	-	TRBV7-3	-	CASSLSPGGPSSETQYF	TGTGCCAGCAGCTTATCGCCCGGGGGCCCGTCTTCAGAGACCCAGTACTTC
TRBJ2-3	16	TRBD1	TRBV4-3	many	CASSQDRTGGADTQYF	TGCGCCAGCAGCCAAGATCGGACAGGGGGCGCGGATACGCAGTATTTT
TRBJ2-1	22	-	TRBV2	-	CASSEAQVTLPPTGAIYNEQFF	TGTGCCAGCAGTGAAGCACAAGTAACCCTTCCCCCGACAGGAGCCATCTACAATGAGCAGTTCTTC
TRBJ1-2	15	-	TRBV20-1	-	CSARDPRGGSNGYTF	TGCAGTGCTAGAGACCCGAGGGGGGGATCGAATGGCTACACCTTC
TRBJ2-1	16	TRBD1	TRBV20-1	few	CSARPTGQGRYGEQFF	TGCAGTGCTAGACCGACTGGACAGGGGAGGTATGGTGAGCAGTTCTTC